The 19 T cell receptor beta chains presented below share a single source sample, sequenced in a study of blood T cell repertoires in COVID-19. Repertoires were generated with immunoSEQ multiplex PCR, while TCRdb's copy carries only in-frame clones and drops some. This table holds approximately 210,000 clones, 75% to 90% found once. Source material: peripheral blood. These TCRs come from a man younger than 45 who had recovered from COVID-19.

The V gene is TRBV5-1, the J gene TRBJ2-3; 7 bases fit TRBD2. The J segment lost 6 bases and the V segment lost 0 bases, leaving 4 bases of the junction unmatched. Germline V gene lookup returns CDR1 SGHRS and CDR2 YFSETQ. There are 14 residues in the CDR3. DNA of the CDR3: TGCGCCAGCAGCTTGGAAAGGGGAGGGGATACGCAGTATTTT. It encodes CASSLERGGDTQYF.

The rearrangement uses TRBV4-1 and TRBJ2-3, with 10 bases identical to TRBD2. The CDR3 extends over 15 amino acids. Germline V CDR1 and CDR2: MGHRA, YSYEKL. Trimming at V came to 4 bases and at J to 2 bases, leaving 3 bases not matched to a gene. CDR3 amino acids: CASSRTSGITDTQYF. CDR3 DNA: TGCGCCAGCAGCCGGACTAGCGGCATCACAGATACGCAGTATTTT.

V is TRBV3-1 (or the pseudogene TRBV3-2) and J is TRBJ1-4; a possible D gene is TRBD1 (5 bases). Deletions cut 3 bases from V and 11 bases from J, with 25 bases between. The CDR3 contains 17 residues. Germline V gene sequence: CDR1 LGHDT, CDR2 YNNKEL (reference sequence). The CDR3: CASSHGRGGRRVGKLFF. Written as DNA, the CDR3 is TGTGCCAGCAGCCATGGTCGCGGGGGGAGGCGGGTAGGGAAACTGTTTTTT.

This clone was picked up one time. CDR3 sequence (DNA): TGCGCCAGCAGTGATAGCGCGGGGGGACAAGAGACCCAGTACTTC. It is translated as CASSDSAGGQETQYF. The chain recombines TRBV10-1 with TRBJ2-5; 8 nucleotides match TRBD2. After removal of 3 bases from V and 2 bases from J, the junction contained 5 bases not matched to a gene. Germline V CDR1 and CDR2: WNHNN, SYGVQD (reference sequence). The CDR3 consists of 15 residues.

The V and J genes are TRBV18 and TRBJ1-5, with 11 bases that match TRBD1. The CDR3 is 18 amino acids. Germline loops: CDR1 KGHSH, CDR2 LQKENI. After removal of 6 bases from V and 2 bases from J, the junction contained 12 bases not matched to a gene. CDR3 sequence (DNA): TGTGCCAGCTCTCCAGATTGGACAGGGGGCGTCGGCAATCAGCCCCAGCATTTT. It encodes CASSPDWTGGVGNQPQHF.

The CDR3 protein is CASSHTEEANYGYTF. CDR3 nucleotides: TGTGCCAGCTCCCACACGGAGGAAGCTAACTATGGCTACACCTTC. The chain employs TRBV18 and TRBJ1-2; D gene uncertain. Germline CDR1 is KGHSH and CDR2 is LQKENI. V was shortened by 6 bases and J by 0 bases, with 14 bases between the two germline ends. There are 15 residues in the CDR3.

The chain carries TRBV9 and TRBJ1-1; D unresolved. The CDR3 sequence is 17 residues long. CDR1 and CDR2 from the germline V gene are SGDLS and YYNGEE. Between the trimmed V and J ends, which lost 0 bases and 8 bases, there was a span of 23 bases. The CDR3 loop reads CASSVEDSQPPVEEAFF. DNA for the CDR3: TGTGCCAGCAGCGTAGAAGATTCTCAACCCCCAGTTGAAGAAGCTTTCTTT.

The V and J genes are TRBV9 and TRBJ2-5; 7 nucleotides align to TRBD1. V gave up 3 bases and J gave up 5 bases; unmatched junction bases: 4. This CDR3 spans 13 amino acids. Germline V lookup: CDR1 SGDLS, CDR2 YYNGEE. CDR3 sequence reads: CASSGGGRETQYF. The CDR3 nucleotides read TGTGCCAGCAGCGGAGGGGGCCGGGAGACCCAGTACTTC.

The V gene is TRBV6-5, the J gene TRBJ1-5; no firm D call. Looked up from germline, CDR1 is MNHEY and CDR2 is SVGAGI. Trimming pared 5 bases from V and 0 bases from J, leaving 8 bases between. This CDR3 has 14 amino acids. The CDR3, as DNA: TGTGCCAGCAGTATTCTACCTAGCAATCAGCCCCAGCATTTT. It encodes CASSILPSNQPQHF.

This clone was seen only a few times. This chain connects TRBV4-1 to TRBJ1-1; D is unclear. From germline, CDR1 is MGHRA and CDR2 YSYEKL. V was cut by 0 bases and J by 0 bases, with 17 bases left in between. CDR3 length: 18 residues. The CDR3 nucleotides are TGCGCCAGCAGCCAAGACCCGGTTAACCCTCCCATGAACACTGAAGCTTTCTTT. This sequence encodes CASSQDPVNPPMNTEAFF.

The chain is built from TRBV7-8 and TRBJ2-1, with D possibly matching TRBD2 (8 bases). Between the trimmed V and J ends, which lost 5 bases and 7 bases, there was a span of 21 bases. This CDR3 has 16 amino acids. Germline V lookup: CDR1 SGHVS, CDR2 FQNEAQ. The CDR3 nucleotides are TGTGCCAGCAGCGGCACGGGAGGGGGCGCGGGTAATGAGCAGTTCTTC. Translated: CASSGTGGGAGNEQFF.

V usage is TRBV10-2 and J usage is TRBJ1-1, with 10 nucleotides matching TRBD1. Trimming took 5 bases from V and 5 from J; bases not matched to a gene: 5. This CDR3 contains 14 residues. Germline lookup yields CDR1 WSHSY and CDR2 SAAADI. CDR3 residues: CASSPDRGWTEAFF. The CDR3 nucleotides read TGCGCCAGCAGTCCGGACAGGGGGTGGACTGAAGCTTTCTTT.

This clone was seen only once. This chain joins TRBV6-5 and TRBJ1-1; no firm D call. The CDR3 is 16 amino acids. V lost 1 base to trimming and J lost 0 bases, with 12 bases between them. Germline assignment: CDR1 MNHEY and CDR2 SVGAGI. The CDR3 DNA reads as TGTGCCAGCAGTTACTGGGCAGCAAGCTTGAACACTGAAGCTTTCTTT. This encodes CASSYWAASLNTEAFF.

The J gene is TRBJ1-2, the V gene TRBV5-1; no clear D gene. The V and J ends lost 4 bases and 6 bases respectively, with 7 bases between them. The CDR3 has 11 residues. The germline V gene has CDR1 SGHRS and CDR2 YFSETQ. CDR3 nucleotide sequence: TGCGCCAGCAGCCCCGGGGATGGCTACACCTTC. It is translated as CASSPGDGYTF. Complete variable domain (other parts from reference TRBV5-1 and TRBJ1-2): KAGVTQTPRYLIKTRGQQVTLSCSPISGHRSVSWYQQTPGQGLQFLFEYFSETQRNKGNFPGRFSGRQFSNSRSEMNVSTLELGDSALYLCASSPGDGYTFGSGTRLTVV.

The chain is built from TRBV6-4 and TRBJ1-2; TRBD1 matches at 9 bases. Per germline, CDR1 MRHNA and CDR2 SNTAGT. Unmatched junction bases numbered 2, after V lost 2 bases and J lost 4 bases. The CDR3 spans 14 residues. CDR3 residues: CASSDGTGLYGYTF. CDR3 sequence (DNA): TGTGCCAGCAGTGACGGGACAGGGCTCTATGGCTACACCTTC.

CDR3 in DNA: TGCGCCAGCAGCTTGGAAATAGCGGAGCTGGAGACCCAGTACTTC. Translation: CASSLEIAELETQYF. J is TRBJ2-5 and V is TRBV5-1; weak D call: TRBD2 (6 bases). The V end was cut by 0 bases, the J end by 5 bases, with 14 bases between. Germline V gives CDR1 SGHRS, CDR2 YFSETQ. The CDR3 is 15 residues long.

V is TRBV19 and J is TRBJ2-7; possible D gene TRBD1, 7 bases. The germline V gene has CDR1 LNHDA and CDR2 SQIVND (reference sequence). V was pared by 5 bases and J by 2 bases, with 13 bases between. CDR3 length equals 14 residues. The CDR3 is CASSGQGGTYEQYF. CDR3 bases: TGTGCCAGTAGTGGGCAGGGGGGAACCTACGAGCAGTACTTC.

The chain links TRBV21-1 to TRBJ2-3; the table's D call of TRBD1 was not tested on the DNA. TRBV21-1 represents a pseudogene. This CDR3 has 10 amino acids. The DNA for the CDR3 is TGTGCCAGCAGCAAGATGGGCCAGTATTTT. Its protein is CASSKMGQYF.

This clone was observed a few times. The CDR3 DNA sequence: TGTGCCAGCAGTTTATCGAGTAACTGGGGACAGATCTATGGCTACACCTTC. This gives the protein CASSLSSNWGQIYGYTF. V usage is TRBV27 and J usage is TRBJ1-2, with 7 bases aligning to TRBD1. V lost 0 bases and J lost 4; bases outside the gene matches: 11. CDR1 is MNHEY and CDR2 is SMNVEV in the germline V gene (reference sequence). The CDR3 sequence is 17 residues long.